The 21 T cell receptor beta chains reported below all come from one sample, sequenced in a study of blood T cell repertoires in COVID-19. Assay: immunoSEQ multiplex PCR; the TCRdb copy retains only in-frame clones and omits some. Altogether about 80,000 clones are present, about 80% being singletons, with the ten largest covering 8.5% to 10%. The source material was peripheral blood. The receptors come from a human donor in a cohort sampled during active COVID-19.

The chain uses TRBV12-3 or TRBV12-4 and TRBJ2-7, with a weak D call TRBD1 (5 bases). There are 12 residues in the CDR3. V gave up 4 bases and J gave up 6 bases, with 10 bases separating them. The CDR3, as DNA: TGTGCCAGCAGTTCCAGGGTAGGCGAGCAGTACTTC. The encoded protein is CASSSRVGEQYF.

This chain connects TRBV11-2 to TRBJ2-7, with D tentatively TRBD1 (6 bases). CDR1 and CDR2 from the germline V gene are SGHAT and FQNNGV. The CDR3 loop spans 13 amino acids. V shed 8 bases and J shed 5 bases, with 16 bases lying between them. For the CDR3, the DNA is TGTGCCAGCCGCCTGCAGGGGCCCAACGAGCAGTACTTC. Translation gives CASRLQGPNEQYF. Supplemented by reference TRBV11-2 and TRBJ2-7, the full variable domain reads EAGVAQSPRYKIIEKRQSVAFWCNPISGHATLYWYQQILGQGPKLLIQFQNNGVVDDSQLPKDRFSAERLKGVDSTLKIQPAKLEDSAVYLCASRLQGPNEQYFGPGTRLTVT.

This clone was seen a single time. The CDR3 is CASSRGGASRSYEQYF. In DNA, the CDR3 is TGCGCCAGCTCCCGGGGGGGGGCAAGTAGGTCCTACGAGCAGTACTTC. V usage is TRBV23-1 and J usage is TRBJ2-7; 8 bases line up with TRBD2. TRBV23-1 is designated an ORF whose function remains uncertain. The CDR3 consists of 16 residues. With 8 bases clipped from V and 1 base from J, the junction kept 13 bases outside the gene matches.

This CDR3 is CASLTRAGTGVGEQFF. The CDR3 region has the DNA TGTGCCAGCCTAACCCGTGCCGGGACAGGGGTTGGTGAGCAGTTCTTC. This chain uses TRBV27 with TRBJ2-1, with 10 bases aligning to TRBD1. Germline values: CDR1 MNHEY, CDR2 SMNVEV (reference sequence). CDR3 length: 16 residues. V lost 8 bases to trimming and J lost 9 bases; unmatched junction nucleotides: 16.

The rearrangement joins TRBV5-4 to TRBJ2-1; TRBD1 aligns across 7 bases. CDR3 length equals 16 residues. V shed 4 bases, J shed 5 bases, and the junction held 12 bases outside the gene matches. Germline CDR1 reads SGHNT; CDR2 reads YYREEE (reference sequence). CDR3 residues: CASSTPGRQGDNEQFF. The CDR3 coding sequence is TGTGCCAGCAGCACCCCCGGACGACAGGGAGACAATGAGCAGTTCTTC. Complete variable domain (other parts from reference TRBV5-4 and TRBJ2-1): ETGVTQSPTHLIKTRGQQVTLRCSSQSGHNTVSWYQQALGQGPQFIFQYYREEENGRGNFPPRFSGLQFPNYSSELNVNALELDDSALYLCASSTPGRQGDNEQFFGPGTRLTVL.

In the case of this clone: The same CDR3 also results from other DNA sequences found in this sample. The chain uses TRBV19 and TRBJ1-5; no firm D call. V lost 1 base, J lost 5 bases, and 6 bases lay in between. CDR3 size: 13 residues. Germline CDR1 LNHDA, CDR2 SQIVND (reference sequence). The CDR3 protein is CASSIGGDQPQHF. Written as DNA, the CDR3 is TGTGCCAGTAGTATAGGCGGGGATCAGCCCCAGCATTTT.

The gene calls are TRBV5-5 and TRBJ1-1; D perhaps matches TRBD1 (5 bases). V lost 0 bases, J lost 1 base, and 7 bases lay in between. In germline, CDR1 is SGHKS, CDR2 YYEKEE (reference sequence). The CDR3 is 14 residues long. The CDR3 loop is CASSLDRGNTEAFF. The CDR3 coding sequence is TGTGCCAGCAGCTTGGATAGGGGGAACACTGAAGCTTTCTTT.

This sequence joins TRBV7-2 and TRBJ2-7; 7 nucleotides align to TRBD1. V trimming: 4 bases; J trimming: 7 bases; junction bases outside the gene matches: 10. The CDR3 has 14 amino acids. Germline loops: CDR1 SGHTA, CDR2 FQGNSA. CDR3: CASSYGTVSGEQYF. The CDR3 bases are TGTGCCAGCAGCTACGGGACAGTGTCTGGTGAGCAGTACTTC.

This chain connects TRBV7-2 to TRBJ2-7; 9 nucleotides align to TRBD1. The J segment lost 5 bases and the V segment lost 5 bases, leaving 10 bases of the junction unmatched. The CDR3 has 15 residues. Germline loops: CDR1 SGHTA, CDR2 FQGNSA. The CDR3 loop is CASSPPGTGNHEQYF. The CDR3, as DNA: TGTGCCAGCAGCCCCCCCGGGACAGGGAACCACGAGCAGTACTTC.

V is TRBV11-2 and J is TRBJ2-1, with TRBD2 matching over 9 bases. Trimming removed 1 base from V and 7 bases from J; junction bases left unmatched: 2. Germline-derived CDR1 and CDR2 are SGHAT and FQNNGV. CDR3 length: 14 amino acids. In nucleotides, the CDR3 is TGTGCCAGCAGCTTAGTGACTAGCGGAAATGAGCAGTTCTTC. Translating gives CASSLVTSGNEQFF.

This clone appeared a few times. The V and J genes are TRBV5-4 and TRBJ2-2, with 7 nucleotides matching TRBD1. The length of the CDR3 is 15 residues. From germline, CDR1 is SGHNT and CDR2 YYREEE (reference sequence). With 1 base clipped from V and 2 bases from J, the junction kept 2 bases outside the gene matches. DNA of the CDR3: TGTGCCAGCAGCTTGTGGGACAGAAACACCGGGGAGCTGTTTTTT. Amino acid sequence: CASSLWDRNTGELFF.

This clone was seen just once. Here the CDR3 DNA reads TGTGCCAGCAGCTTGTTGCAGAACCCCTACGAGCAGTACTTC. The encoded protein is CASSLLQNPYEQYF. The chain joins TRBV5-4 to TRBJ2-7; D is unresolved. The V gene's germline CDR1 is SGHNT and CDR2 YYREEE (reference sequence). The CDR3 is 14 residues long. Trimming stripped 1 base from V and 2 bases from J, with 10 bases between.

The chain carries TRBV28 and TRBJ1-2; a possible D gene is TRBD1 (6 bases). V lost 8 bases and J lost 4, with 11 bases in between. The CDR3 spans 12 residues. Germline values: CDR1 MDHEN, CDR2 SYDVKM. CDR3 region: CASYREFYGYTF. The CDR3 DNA reads as TGTGCCAGCTACAGGGAATTCTATGGCTACACCTTC.

The chain carries TRBV7-8 and TRBJ1-2; D possibly corresponds to TRBD1 (5 bases). Trimming stripped 6 bases from V and 5 bases from J, with 19 bases between. Germline loops: CDR1 SGHVS, CDR2 FQNEAQ. The CDR3 has 15 residues. CDR3 residues: CASRPDSRGLYGYTF. CDR3 bases: TGTGCCAGCAGACCTGACAGTCGCGGCCTTTATGGCTACACCTTC.

This chain links TRBV6-4 with TRBJ1-2, with TRBD1 matching 8 bases. Germline lookup yields CDR1 MRHNA and CDR2 SNTAGT. After removal of 6 bases from V and 2 bases from J, the junction contained 5 bases not matched to a gene. This CDR3 region has 14 residues. For the CDR3, the DNA is TGTGCCAGCAGCCCCGACAGGGGAAACTATGGCTACACCTTC. As protein: CASSPDRGNYGYTF.

This chain uses TRBV3-1 (or the pseudogene TRBV3-2) with TRBJ2-4; possibly TRBD2 for D (5 bases). The length of the CDR3 is 16 residues. The germline V gene has CDR1 LGHDT and CDR2 YNNKEL (reference sequence). With 4 bases removed from V and 0 bases from J, the gap between germline ends came to 13 bases. CDR3 residues: CASSPQAGLAKNIQYF. The CDR3 DNA sequence: TGTGCCAGCAGCCCCCAGGCGGGTCTAGCCAAAAACATTCAGTACTTC.

J is TRBJ1-5 and V is TRBV28; D not certain. CDR3 length: 14 amino acids. V lost 5 bases, J lost 4 bases, and 12 bases lay in between. Germline V CDR1 and CDR2: MDHEN, SYDVKM. CDR3: CASSPPGVNQPQHF. DNA for the CDR3: TGTGCCAGCAGTCCCCCGGGAGTTAATCAGCCCCAGCATTTT.

The rearrangement joins TRBV14 to TRBJ2-5, with 9 bases that match TRBD2. The J segment lost 10 bases and the V segment lost 5 bases, leaving 14 bases of the junction unmatched. Per germline, CDR1 SGHDN and CDR2 FVKESK. This CDR3 region has 15 residues. The CDR3 protein is CASSIGSSGTGIQYF. The CDR3 DNA reads as TGTGCCAGCAGCATAGGTTCTAGCGGGACGGGAATCCAGTACTTC.

The V and J genes are TRBV5-8 and TRBJ2-6, with TRBD1 identical over 10 bases. Trimming took 2 bases from V and 3 from J; bases not matched to a gene: 8. CDR1 and CDR2 from the germline V gene are SGHTS and YDEGEE. CDR3 size: 18 residues. Here the CDR3 reads CASSFDRGPSDGANVLTF. CDR3 DNA: TGTGCCAGCAGCTTTGACAGGGGGCCCTCAGATGGGGCCAACGTCCTGACTTTC.

The CDR3 DNA is TGTGCCAGCAACCTAGGTGGCGACTCCTACGAGCAGTACTTC. Residues: CASNLGGDSYEQYF. The V gene is TRBV7-9, the J gene TRBJ2-7; D is unclear. Looked up from germline, CDR1 is SEHNR and CDR2 is FQNEAQ (reference sequence). This CDR3 has 14 residues. Trimming pared 7 bases from V and 0 bases from J, leaving 13 bases between.

The rearrangement joins TRBV24-1 to TRBJ1-2; D is perhaps TRBD1 (5 bases). Germline CDR1 KGHDR, CDR2 SFDVKD. V lost 7 bases and J 6 bases, leaving 11 bases between the germline ends. There are 12 residues in the CDR3. Here the CDR3 DNA reads TGTGCCACCAGCCGACAGCACGATGGCTACACCTTC. Encoded protein: CATSRQHDGYTF.